The 14 T cell receptor beta chains below come from one sample, sequenced in a study of cytomegalovirus exposure and HLA in healthy donors. The study ran its PCR with 60 Vbeta and 13 Jbeta primers. The assay was immunoSEQ multiplex PCR, and TCRdb's table has in-frame clones only and misses some. Of 100,000 to 150,000 clones listed, 80% were seen once; the top ten hold under 4.5%. The sample comprised PBMCs. These receptors came from a woman in her thirties or forties in good health and CMV-seronegative.

The J gene is TRBJ2-1, the V gene TRBV9; D perhaps matches TRBD2 (6 bases). Germline V lookup: CDR1 SGDLS, CDR2 YYNGEE. V lost 4 bases and J 9 bases, leaving 23 bases between the germline ends. The CDR3 loop spans 16 amino acids. CDR3 bases: TGTGCCAGCAGCTCGGAGACCTCGGGACTCCGTAGTGAGCAGTTCTTC. It codes for CASSSETSGLRSEQFF.

The rearrangement uses TRBV4-1 and TRBJ2-1; TRBD1 agrees at 10 bases. The CDR3 covers 17 residues. Trimming at V came to 4 bases and at J to 4 bases, leaving 10 bases not matched to a gene. Germline V gene data show CDR1 as MGHRA and CDR2 as YSYEKL. In DNA form, the CDR3 reads TGCGCCAGCAGCCCTTGGGGCGGGACAGGGGTTTACAATGAGCAGTTCTTC. The encoded protein is CASSPWGGTGVYNEQFF.

The J gene is TRBJ1-3, the V gene TRBV15; TRBD1 might be the D (6 bases). Trimming removed 0 bases from V and 4 bases from J, with 10 bases in between. The CDR3 runs to 15 residues. CDR1 and CDR2 (germline): LNHNV, YYDKDF (reference sequence). CDR3 region: CATSRDSGDGNTIYF. CDR3 nucleotide sequence: TGTGCCACCAGCAGAGACTCAGGGGACGGAAACACCATATATTTT.

In its sample, this clone was seen a few times. The J gene is TRBJ1-2, the V gene TRBV19; TRBD1 might be the D (6 bases). Germline assignment: CDR1 LNHDA and CDR2 SQIVND (reference sequence). V was shortened by 6 bases and J by 5 bases, with 13 bases between the two germline ends. The CDR3 loop spans 13 amino acids. CDR3 in amino acids: CASRPGTPYGYTF. The CDR3 DNA is TGTGCCAGTAGACCCGGGACACCTTATGGCTACACCTTC.

This sequence joins TRBV5-1 and TRBJ2-7, with 8 bases that match TRBD1. Looked up from germline, CDR1 is SGHRS and CDR2 is YFSETQ. J was trimmed by 0 bases and V by 3 bases; bases with no gene match: 2. This CDR3 is 14 amino acids long. DNA of the CDR3: TGCGCCAGCAGCTCCGGACAGGGCTCCTACGAGCAGTACTTC. The encoded protein is CASSSGQGSYEQYF.

Notes on this clone: A read error may account for a junction end that differs from germline. This rearrangement joins TRBV6-1 to TRBJ1-6; D not resolved. This CDR3 is built from 16 residues. In germline, CDR1 is MNHNS, CDR2 SASEGT. CDR3 sequence: CASREDAAAYNSPLHF. For the CDR3, the DNA is TGTGCCAGCAGGGAAGACGCCGCGGCCTATAATTCACCCCTCCACTTT.

The chain joins TRBV4-3 to TRBJ1-4; D is possibly TRBD1 (5 bases). V was clipped by 0 bases and J by 8 bases, with 16 bases between them. The CDR3 totals 16 residues. From germline, CDR1 is LGHNA and CDR2 YSLEER. The CDR3 protein is CASSQDSGGGREKLFF. The CDR3 DNA follows: TGCGCCAGCAGCCAAGATTCCGGGGGAGGTAGGGAAAAACTGTTTTTT.

This chain uses TRBV7-6 with TRBJ2-7; D may be TRBD1 (5 bases). The CDR3 extends over 13 amino acids. The ends were cut back, 3 bases at V and 4 bases at J, with 10 bases in the middle. Germline V gene sequence: CDR1 SGHVS, CDR2 FNYEAQ. CDR3 residues: CASSLGRAYEQYF. In DNA, the CDR3 is TGTGCCAGCAGCTTGGGCAGGGCGTACGAGCAGTACTTC.

The chain joins TRBV2 to TRBJ2-2; D is ambiguous. CDR1 is SNHLY and CDR2 is FYNNEI in the germline V gene. Trimming stripped 4 bases from V and 0 bases from J, with 12 bases between. The CDR3 contains 16 residues. CDR3 sequence reads: CASSVHRITNTGELFF. Written as DNA, the CDR3 is TGTGCCAGCAGTGTTCACAGAATAACGAACACCGGGGAGCTGTTTTTT.

The table lists this clone with a count of one. The V gene is TRBV9, the J gene TRBJ1-3; D is perhaps TRBD1 (6 bases). This CDR3 has 15 residues. With 3 bases removed from V and 0 bases from J, the gap between germline ends came to 10 bases. Germline CDR1 SGDLS, CDR2 YYNGEE. CDR3 in amino acids: CASSGGTNSGNTIYF. The CDR3 DNA reads as TGTGCCAGCAGCGGGGGGACAAACTCTGGAAACACCATATATTTT.

The genes are TRBV28 and TRBJ1-4; no definite D call. V gave up 6 bases and J gave up 3 bases, with 8 bases separating them. The CDR3 sequence is 13 residues long. The germline CDR1 and CDR2 sequences are MDHEN and SYDVKM. In nucleotides, the CDR3 is TGTGCCAGCAGCCCCAGTGCTAATGAAAAACTGTTTTTT. It yields the protein CASSPSANEKLFF.

CDR3 amino acids: CSVEGLPYTDTQYF. The CDR3 DNA follows: TGCAGCGTTGAGGGACTACCCTACACAGATACGCAGTATTTT. V is TRBV29-1 and J is TRBJ2-3; 7 bases align to TRBD2. Unmatched junction bases numbered 5, after V lost 3 bases and J lost 2 bases. CDR1 and CDR2 from the germline V gene are SQVTM and ANQGSEA. The CDR3 loop spans 14 amino acids.

V and J are TRBV13 and TRBJ1-1, with TRBD1 matching over 9 bases. The CDR3 has 14 amino acids. V gave up 5 bases and J gave up 5 bases; unmatched junction bases: 6. Per germline, CDR1 PRHDT and CDR2 FYEKMQ (reference sequence). CDR3 bases: TGTGCCAGCAGCGCCCGACAGGGGGGGACTGAAGCTTTCTTT. Translating it yields CASSARQGGTEAFF.

This rearrangement joins TRBV7-9 to TRBJ1-2; D not resolved. Trimming removed 1 base from V and 0 bases from J, with 12 bases in between. The CDR3 contains 16 residues. Germline V gives CDR1 SEHNR, CDR2 FQNEAQ (reference sequence). In DNA form, the CDR3 reads TGTGCCAGCAGCTTAGGAACGGCCAGGACTAACTATGGCTACACCTTC. Translating it yields CASSLGTARTNYGYTF.